This is a list of T cell receptor beta chains from one sample in a study of blood T cell repertoires in COVID-19. The table came from immunoSEQ multiplex PCR; TCRdb's copy has only in-frame clones and leaves some out. The repertoire consists of roughly 160,000 clones, with 85% to 90% occurring once and the leading ten covering 0.99%. Sequencing was performed on peripheral blood. These receptors came from a man younger than 30 with acute or convalescent COVID-19. Each CDR3 is given with its conserved first and last residue. The order of the fields is D gene, J gene, V gene, clone size, CDR3 DNA, CDR3 protein. The D gene is left open where the match is weak. The size field is filled for only some rows; it gives once, few, many or a size class.

D gene: TRBD1; J gene: TRBJ1-6; V gene: TRBV19; clone size: -; CDR3 DNA: TGTGCCAGTAGGATACAGGGGAGCTCCTATAATTCACCCCTCCACTTT; CDR3 protein: CASRIQGSSYNSPLHF
D gene: TRBD1; J gene: TRBJ1-2; V gene: TRBV28; clone size: -; CDR3 DNA: TGTGCCAGCAGTGACGGGACAGACCTCTATGGCTACACCTTC; CDR3 protein: CASSDGTDLYGYTF
D gene: -; J gene: TRBJ1-1; V gene: TRBV4-1; clone size: -; CDR3 DNA: TGCGCCAGCAGCGGCCAGCCGGGATTAACTGAAGCTTTCTTT; CDR3 protein: CASSGQPGLTEAFF
D gene: TRBD2; J gene: TRBJ2-3; V gene: TRBV10-2; clone size: once; CDR3 DNA: TGCGCCAGCCCACTAGCGGGGGGGCCTCAGTCCCCAGATACGCAGTATTTT; CDR3 protein: CASPLAGGPQSPDTQYF
D gene: -; J gene: TRBJ1-5; V gene: TRBV6-5; clone size: -; CDR3 DNA: TGTGCCAGCAGTAAACCCAGGGGTAGCAATCAGCCCCAGCATTTT; CDR3 protein: CASSKPRGSNQPQHF
D gene: -; J gene: TRBJ1-5; V gene: TRBV4-1; clone size: -; CDR3 DNA: TGCGCCAGCAGCGGGGGGGGCGGCAATCAGCCCCAGCATTTT; CDR3 protein: CASSGGGGNQPQHF
D gene: TRBD1; J gene: TRBJ2-1; V gene: TRBV27; clone size: -; CDR3 DNA: TGTGCCAGCGGAAATACATGGGACAGATACAATGAGCAGTTCTTC; CDR3 protein: CASGNTWDRYNEQFF
D gene: -; J gene: TRBJ2-5; V gene: TRBV7-3; clone size: -; CDR3 DNA: TGTGCCAGCAGCTTAGACCGGACACAGGAACCCCAAGAGACCCAGTACTTC; CDR3 protein: CASSLDRTQEPQETQYF
D gene: -; J gene: TRBJ1-5; V gene: TRBV2; clone size: -; CDR3 DNA: TGTGCCAGCAGTAAGAATCTACAGGGAAGTCAGCCCCAGCATTTT; CDR3 protein: CASSKNLQGSQPQHF
D gene: -; J gene: TRBJ2-7; V gene: TRBV7-9; clone size: few; CDR3 DNA: TGTGCCAGCGGAGGGGCCACGGGAGTTCCCTACGAGCAGTACTTC; CDR3 protein: CASGGATGVPYEQYF
D gene: -; J gene: TRBJ1-2; V gene: TRBV5-5; clone size: -; CDR3 DNA: TGTGCCAGCAGCTTGGGTGGATGGAGCTATGGCTACACCTTC; CDR3 protein: CASSLGGWSYGYTF
D gene: -; J gene: TRBJ1-6; V gene: TRBV5-1; clone size: -; CDR3 DNA: TGCGCCAGCAGCTTGGAACACCGCCGGAGTTCACCCCTCCACTTT; CDR3 protein: CASSLEHRRSSPLHF
D gene: TRBD1; J gene: TRBJ1-5; V gene: TRBV19; clone size: -; CDR3 DNA: TGTGCCAGTAACCCGACAGGGCGCTCCAATCAGCCCCAGCATTTT; CDR3 protein: CASNPTGRSNQPQHF
D gene: -; J gene: TRBJ1-1; V gene: TRBV19; clone size: -; CDR3 DNA: TGTGCCAGTAGTAATGGAGTGAACACTGAAGCTTTCTTT; CDR3 protein: CASSNGVNTEAFF
D gene: -; J gene: TRBJ1-5; V gene: TRBV18; clone size: -; CDR3 DNA: TGTGCCAGCTCATCCGATCTGGCAGGGAGGCAGCCCCAGCATTTT; CDR3 protein: CASSSDLAGRQPQHF
D gene: TRBD1; J gene: TRBJ1-1; V gene: TRBV10-3; clone size: -; CDR3 DNA: TGTGCCACCAAGGAAGCCACAGGGGGCACTGAAGCTTTCTTT; CDR3 protein: CATKEATGGTEAFF
D gene: TRBD1; J gene: TRBJ1-6; V gene: TRBV5-1; clone size: -; CDR3 DNA: TGCGCCAGCAGCCCCGGACAGGGACACCTTACTAATTCACCCCTCCACTTT; CDR3 protein: CASSPGQGHLTNSPLHF
D gene: TRBD2; J gene: TRBJ2-7; V gene: TRBV29-1; clone size: -; CDR3 DNA: TGCAGCGTTGCCAGCGGGGTGCGCGAGCAGTACTTC; CDR3 protein: CSVASGVREQYF
D gene: TRBD2; J gene: TRBJ2-5; V gene: TRBV4-2; clone size: -; CDR3 DNA: TGTGCCAGCAGTCTAGCGGGGGGGAACCAAGAGACCCAGTACTTC; CDR3 protein: CASSLAGGNQETQYF
D gene: TRBD1; J gene: TRBJ2-3; V gene: TRBV5-1; clone size: -; CDR3 DNA: TGCGCCAGCAGTCCGGGACAGACCTCCACAGATACGCAGTATTTT; CDR3 protein: CASSPGQTSTDTQYF
D gene: -; J gene: TRBJ1-3; V gene: TRBV6-1; clone size: -; CDR3 DNA: TGTGCCAGCAGTGAAAACTCAGGAGGGTTGGGCAACACCATATATTTT; CDR3 protein: CASSENSGGLGNTIYF
D gene: TRBD1; J gene: TRBJ2-5; V gene: TRBV7-9; clone size: -; CDR3 DNA: TGTGCCAGCAGCTCCAGGGGGGAGACCCAGTACTTC; CDR3 protein: CASSSRGETQYF
D gene: -; J gene: TRBJ1-2; V gene: TRBV2; clone size: few; CDR3 DNA: TGTGCCAGCAGTTACCGACAGTACTATGGCTACACCTTC; CDR3 protein: CASSYRQYYGYTF
D gene: TRBD2; J gene: TRBJ2-3; V gene: TRBV10-3; clone size: -; CDR3 DNA: TGTGCGACCATGGACCCGGGACTAGCGGAGAAAACGCAGTATTTT; CDR3 protein: CATMDPGLAEKTQYF
D gene: -; J gene: TRBJ1-2; V gene: TRBV20-1; clone size: -; CDR3 DNA: TGCAGTGCTCCAGAAAACTATGGCTACACCTTC; CDR3 protein: CSAPENYGYTF
D gene: -; J gene: TRBJ1-6; V gene: TRBV5-5; clone size: -; CDR3 DNA: TGTGCCAGCAGCTTGGTCAGTCCCTATAATTCACCCCTCCACTTT; CDR3 protein: CASSLVSPYNSPLHF
D gene: TRBD1; J gene: TRBJ1-2; V gene: TRBV29-1; clone size: -; CDR3 DNA: TGCAGCGTTGACCGACAGGGGTTATATGGCTACACCTTC; CDR3 protein: CSVDRQGLYGYTF
D gene: -; J gene: TRBJ1-2; V gene: TRBV11-2; clone size: -; CDR3 DNA: TGTGCCAGCAGCTTACCCCGAACATCTACAGGGTACTATGGCTACACCTTC; CDR3 protein: CASSLPRTSTGYYGYTF
D gene: TRBD2; J gene: TRBJ2-3; V gene: TRBV29-1; clone size: -; CDR3 DNA: TGCAGCGTTGAAGATCTTGCTAGCGGGGGCACAGATACGCAGTATTTT; CDR3 protein: CSVEDLASGGTDTQYF
D gene: TRBD1; J gene: TRBJ2-1; V gene: TRBV6-6; clone size: -; CDR3 DNA: TGTGCCAGCAGCCCCCCGACAGGGGCTGAGCAGTTCTTC; CDR3 protein: CASSPPTGAEQFF
D gene: TRBD1; J gene: TRBJ1-2; V gene: TRBV18; clone size: -; CDR3 DNA: TGTGCCAGCTCTTCAAAGGGACAGGGAAGTGTTGGCTACACCTTC; CDR3 protein: CASSSKGQGSVGYTF